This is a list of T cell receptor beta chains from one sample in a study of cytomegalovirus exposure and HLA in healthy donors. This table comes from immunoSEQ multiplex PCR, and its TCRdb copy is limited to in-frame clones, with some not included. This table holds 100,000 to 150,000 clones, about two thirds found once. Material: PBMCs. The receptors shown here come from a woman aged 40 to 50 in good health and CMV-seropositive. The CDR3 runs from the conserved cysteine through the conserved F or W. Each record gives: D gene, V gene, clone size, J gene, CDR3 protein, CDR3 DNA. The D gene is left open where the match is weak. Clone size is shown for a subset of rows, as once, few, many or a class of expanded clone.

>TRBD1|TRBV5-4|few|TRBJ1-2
CASSQGTARHGYTF
TGTGCCAGCAGTCAAGGGACAGCGAGACATGGCTACACCTTC
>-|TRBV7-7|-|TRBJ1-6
CASSQGHGSHLHF
TGTGCCAGCAGCCAAGGACACGGGAGTCACCTCCACTTT
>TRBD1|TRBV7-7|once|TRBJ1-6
CASSSPGTGRNSPLHF
TGTGCTAGCAGCTCTCCTGGGACAGGGAGGAATTCACCCCTCCACTTT
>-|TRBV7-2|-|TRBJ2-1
CASSLAGPIEQFF
TGTGCCAGCAGCTTGGCGGGGCCTATTGAGCAGTTCTTC
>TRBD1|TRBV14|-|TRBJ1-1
CASSSYRGTEAFF
TGTGCCAGCAGCTCCTACAGGGGTACTGAAGCTTTCTTT
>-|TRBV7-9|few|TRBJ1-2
CASNTDTYGYTF
TGTGCCAGCAACACAGACACCTATGGCTACACCTTC
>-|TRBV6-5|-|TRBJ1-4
CASSTWTEEREKLFF
TGTGCCAGCAGTACTTGGACAGAGGAACGGGAAAAACTGTTTTTT
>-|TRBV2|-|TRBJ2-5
CASKVGLRQETQYF
TGTGCCAGCAAGGTTGGGCTCCGACAAGAGACCCAGTACTTC
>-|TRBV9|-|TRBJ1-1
CASSTSPGGTEAFF
TGTGCCAGCAGCACCTCCCCCGGGGGCACTGAAGCTTTCTTT
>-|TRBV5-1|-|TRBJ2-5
CASSLAGANQETQYF
TGCGCCAGCAGCTTGGCCGGTGCAAACCAAGAGACCCAGTACTTC
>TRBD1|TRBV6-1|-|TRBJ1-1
CASSKSTGDTEAFF
TGTGCCAGCAGTAAATCGACAGGGGACACTGAAGCTTTCTTT
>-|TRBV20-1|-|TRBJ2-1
CSTYRGGEQFF
TGCAGTACCTACCGGGGAGGTGAGCAGTTCTTC
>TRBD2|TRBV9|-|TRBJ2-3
CASSPTWTSTDAQYF
TGTGCCAGCAGTCCTACTTGGACTAGCACAGATGCGCAGTATTTT
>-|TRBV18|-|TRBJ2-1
CASSPLANEQFF
TGTGCCAGCTCACCACTAGCCAATGAGCAGTTCTTC
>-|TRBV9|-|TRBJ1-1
CASSEGGRGSIAEAFF
TGTGCCAGCAGCGAGGGGGGGCGCGGGTCGATCGCTGAAGCTTTCTTT
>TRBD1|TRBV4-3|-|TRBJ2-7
CASSQDLGTGSYEQYF
TGCGCCAGCAGCCAAGATCTGGGGACAGGCTCCTACGAGCAGTACTTC
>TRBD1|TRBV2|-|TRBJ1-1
CASSESGARQGVIAFF
TGTGCCAGCAGTGAGTCGGGGGCGAGACAGGGGGTTATAGCTTTCTTT
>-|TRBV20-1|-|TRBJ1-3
CSAESAVSIYF
TGCAGTGCGGAGTCGGCTGTTTCCATATATTTT